This T cell receptor beta chain was sequenced for a study of blood T cell repertoires in COVID-19 (dated by TCRdb to 2020 to 2022). As for the study more broadly: Samples from collaborators originated in the United States, Italy and Spain and spanned both the acute and convalescent phases of COVID-19. The dataset comprised deeply sampled blood TCRbeta repertoires from subjects exposed to, actively infected with, or recovered from COVID-19. The prospective study material was composed of cDNA or gDNA derived from T cells, B-cell-depleted T cells, or PBMCs. Nearly every sample came with metadata listing a de-identified subject ID, COVID-19 status, age in years and sex. Samples came from the ongoing ImmuneRACE study (first 160 participants) plus 1,254 subjects from 6 global collaborators. Where HLA class I and class II types were available, the types were taken from metadata supplied by the sample provider, not from assay-based typing. A freely available public database, intended as a resource for researchers studying the immune response to SARS-CoV-2, is where the repertoires were released. What the study reported, not specific to this receptor: Clinical and demographic metadata were provided uncurated, with the amount varying by source and participant.

A note on this clone: Its cognate antigen has yet to be identified. The input lacks base qualities; no much larger clone sits a single base away.

TCRbeta CDR3 regions were amplified from genomic DNA by means of the immunoSEQ Assay, a bias-controlled multiplex PCR. Per the authors' processing: Within the assay, amplification of reference gene primers was used to estimate how many nucleated cells each sample contained. To quantify the absolute abundance of each unique TCRbeta CDR3 rearrangement, sequence reads were collapsed and filtered. For each sample, productive Simpson clonality was calculated as the square root of Simpson's diversity index across productive rearrangements. The clones in this table, taken by TCRdb from immuneACCESS, are in-frame only. Not every clone is retained; where verified, under half of the shortfall comes from an unresolved V gene, and the cause of the rest is unknown. Clone size and V and J calls were adopted from that table, with D and trimming inferred from the DNA. In all, the sample holds a few hundred thousand clones, and about 91% of those were seen once. The ten biggest clones cover 9.5% to 15% of the sample.

Via the germline V gene, CDR1 is SGHTA and CDR2 FQGTGA. The CDR3, cysteine through phenylalanine, is 16 amino acids long. Only the CDR3 portion is preserved as DNA: 48 bases, with reading frame beginning at the first base. The germline V end is reduced by 5 bases and the J end by 6 bases; junction bases left unmatched: 11. Collaborating institutions collected whole blood in K2EDTA tubes following their own protocols. For TCRbeta analysis, collaborators shipped samples in one of three forms: frozen whole blood, isolated PBMCs, or DNA extracted from either of those sample types. This clonotype was sampled from a woman aged 60 to 75 with acute or convalescent COVID-19. The source material was peripheral blood. The chain is encoded by TRBV7-3 joined to TRBJ1-2; 11 central nucleotides agree with TRBD1. The DNA sequence is as follows: TGTGCCAGCAGCAGCAACCGGGACAGGGGGGTGCATGGCTACACCTTC. This is translated as CASSSNRDRGVHGYTF.